This note documents a single TCR beta chain sequence. The CDR3 sequence is 15 residues long. CDR1 and CDR2 (germline): SGHTA, FQGNSA. V gave up 5 bases and J gave up 0 bases; unmatched junction bases: 3. The data originate from a study of blood T cell repertoires in COVID-19. Original data processing: For nucleated cells, counts were estimated from reference gene primer amplification. TCRdb keeps only in-frame clones here, not all; method: immunoSEQ multiplex PCR. V and J calls and clone size come straight from that table; D and trimming were deduced from the DNA. The sample carries approximately 70,000 clones, 85% to 90% recorded once.

The J gene is TRBJ2-2, the V gene TRBV7-2, with TRBD1 matching 7 bases. The clonotype comes from a woman at least 80 years old with active COVID-19. Source material: peripheral blood. In DNA form, the CDR3 reads TGTGCCAGCAGCAAGGGACAGTCGAACACCGGGGAGCTGTTTTTT. It is translated as CASSKGQSNTGELFF. Full variable domain (remainder filled in from reference TRBV7-2 and TRBJ2-2): GAGVSQSPSNKVTEKGKDVELRCDPISGHTALYWYRQSLGQGLEFLIYFQGNSAPDKSGLPSDRFSAERTGGSVSTLTIQRTQQEDSAVYLCASSKGQSNTGELFFGEGSRLTVL.